This T cell receptor beta chain was observed in a study of blood T cell repertoires in COVID-19. The wider study: The United States, Italy and Spain provided the acute and convalescent COVID-19 samples. PBMCs, B-cell-depleted T cells, or T cells provided the cDNA or gDNA that made up the material.

In the authors' workflow: Scientists estimated how many nucleated cells there were by amplifying reference gene primers. The repertoire was sequenced with immunoSEQ multiplex PCR; TCRdb's copy has only in-frame clones and lacks some. The D gene and trimming were derived from the DNA, and the V and J assignments and clone size from that table. The sample shows around 72,000 clones, approximately 87% of them seen only once. In its sample, this clone was seen a few times. Germline CDR1 and CDR2: SEHNR and FQNEAQ (reference sequence). Trimming took 6 bases from V and 11 from J; bases not matched to a gene: 10. CDR3 length equals 13 residues.

The chain recombines TRBV7-9 with TRBJ1-5; 7 positions match TRBD1. Sequenced sample: peripheral blood. The TCR was taken from a man aged 45-65 years with active COVID-19. CDR3: CASSGQDPGAQHF. The CDR3 nucleotides are TGTGCCAGCAGTGGACAGGATCCTGGGGCCCAGCATTTT. The complete variable domain, with remaining parts taken from reference TRBV7-9 and TRBJ1-5, reads DTGVSQNPRHKITKRGQNVTFRCDPISEHNRLYWYRQTLGQGPEFLTYFQNEAQLEKSRLLSDRFSAERPKGSFSTLEIQRTEQGDSAMYLCASSGQDPGAQHFGDGTRLSIL.